The rows below give T cell receptor beta chains drawn from one sample of a study of T cell responses to AZD1222 COVID-19 vaccine. Produced via immunoSEQ multiplex PCR; TCRdb's table is partial and in-frame only. The sample yields under 150,000 clones, nearly 95% seen once. Here the sequenced sample was peripheral blood, taken 28 days after the second AZD1222 dose. These receptor sequences come from an adult who received the AZD1222 COVID-19 vaccine. The CDR3 runs from the conserved cysteine through the conserved F or W. The D gene is left open where the match is weak. The size of a clone is reported for some rows only, either as once, few or many, or as a class for expanded clones.

J gene	clone size	CDR3 length	V gene	D gene	CDR3 DNA	CDR3 protein
TRBJ1-1	.	12	TRBV6-5	TRBD1	TGTGCCAGCAGCACCCGAGGGGGCCTAGCTTTCTTT	CASSTRGGLAFF
TRBJ2-1	.	14	TRBV7-9	TRBD2	TGTGCCAGCAGCTCCAGACTAGCGGGAGGGAAGCAGTTCTTC	CASSSRLAGGKQFF
TRBJ2-7	.	14	TRBV6-2/TRBV6-3	TRBD2	TGTGCCAGCAGTTACCAACGGGGGGACTACGAGCAGTACTTC	CASSYQRGDYEQYF
TRBJ2-1	.	16	TRBV14	TRBD2	TGTGCCAGCAGCCAAGATAGCGGGAGGATTTACAATGAGCAGTTCTTC	CASSQDSGRIYNEQFF
TRBJ2-1	.	14	TRBV11-3	.	TGTGCCAGCAGCTTAAGGAGTGGGGGGGGCGAGCAGTTCTTC	CASSLRSGGGEQFF
TRBJ1-6	.	12	TRBV28	.	TGTGCCAGCCATTCCACAAATTCACCCCTCCACTTT	CASHSTNSPLHF
TRBJ2-7	.	16	TRBV28	.	TGTGCCAGCCAAGGGGGGGCCCTAACCTCTATACGTGAGCAGTACTTC	CASQGGALTSIREQYF
TRBJ2-5	.	15	TRBV6-5	TRBD2	TGTGCCAGCAGCCTCGGGACTAGAGACCTGGGGACCCAGTACTTC	CASSLGTRDLGTQYF
TRBJ1-2	.	13	TRBV29-1	.	TGCAGCGTTGAATTGGCGGTTAACTATGGCTACACCTTC	CSVELAVNYGYTF
TRBJ2-2	.	15	TRBV19	TRBD2	TGTGCCAGTAGTATCACGGGAGGGGACACCGGGGAGCTGTTTTTT	CASSITGGDTGELFF
TRBJ1-2	.	15	TRBV19	.	TGTGCCAGTTCATCTACAGGTCCTCCCGCAATGAGGTACACCTTC	CASSSTGPPAMRYTF
TRBJ2-4	.	19	TRBV7-2	TRBD2	TGTGCCAGCAGCCCTTGGACTAGCGGGAGTGTTTTGGCCAAAAACATTCAGTACTTC	CASSPWTSGSVLAKNIQYF
TRBJ2-1	.	15	TRBV9	TRBD2	TGTGCCAGCAGCGCCGGGACTAGCTTTGACAATGAGCAGTTCTTC	CASSAGTSFDNEQFF
TRBJ2-1	.	15	TRBV28	.	TGTGCCAGCAGAGACGACTCCCGCCCCTACAATGAGCAGTTCTTC	CASRDDSRPYNEQFF
TRBJ1-5	.	16	TRBV7-2	TRBD1	TGTGCCAGCAGCCCCCGCCCCGGGACAGCTGTTGGGCCCCAGCATTTT	CASSPRPGTAVGPQHF
TRBJ2-1	.	11	TRBV5-1	.	TGCGCCAGCAGCTTGGAGGGTGAGCAGTTCTTC	CASSLEGEQFF
TRBJ1-1	.	14	TRBV7-8	.	TGTGCCAGCAGCTTTGGCGGGGGCAGAACTGAAGCTTTCTTT	CASSFGGGRTEAFF
TRBJ2-2	.	16	TRBV18	TRBD1	TGTGCCAGCTCACCCATGGGACAGGGAGACACCGGGGAGCTGTTTTTT	CASSPMGQGDTGELFF
TRBJ1-1	once	13	TRBV5-1	.	TGCGCCAGCAGCGGGGTGGGAGGGACTGAAGCTTTCTTT	CASSGVGGTEAFF
TRBJ1-2	.	13	TRBV19	.	TGTGCCAGTAGTATAGATGGCGGGGGAGGCTACACCTTC	CASSIDGGGGYTF
TRBJ2-6	.	17	TRBV19	TRBD2	TGTGCCAGTGGGCTAGCGGGGCTGGTCTCTGGGGCCAACGTCCTGACTTTC	CASGLAGLVSGANVLTF
TRBJ2-7	.	15	TRBV5-4	.	TGTGCCAGCAGCTTTGGACAGCAAGCCTCCTACGAGCAGTACTTC	CASSFGQQASYEQYF
TRBJ1-4	.	15	TRBV5-8	.	TGTGCCAGCAGCCCATCCGGGGCGGGGGGCGAAAAACTGTTTTTT	CASSPSGAGGEKLFF